The 13 T cell receptor beta chains reported below all come from one sample, sequenced in a study of shared clonotypes between healthy human individuals. Here immunoSEQ multiplex PCR was the method, and the copy in TCRdb shows in-frame clones only, minus some. The profile shows roughly 2.5 million clones, over 85% of them singletons. Sequencing was carried out using naive CD4+ T cells sorted from blood. The subset: CD45RA+ positively selected. The receptors were sampled from a young man in good health.

The V gene is TRBV7-9, the J gene TRBJ2-5; D perhaps matches TRBD2 (5 bases). The CDR3 extends over 16 amino acids. Germline-derived CDR1 and CDR2 are SEHNR and FQNEAQ (reference sequence). Trimming cost V 1 base and J 4 bases, with 16 bases left between them. For the CDR3, the DNA is TGTGCCAGCAGCTTAGTGAGGGCACAGCGAGTAGAGACCCAGTACTTC. Translation: CASSLVRAQRVETQYF.

A remark on this clone: Additional DNA sequences in this sample encode the identical CDR3. The V call is TRBV5-1, the J call TRBJ1-6, with D unresolved. Germline V gene data show CDR1 as SGHRS and CDR2 as YFSETQ. The V and J ends lost 0 bases and 7 bases respectively, with 5 bases between them. This CDR3 contains 13 residues. The CDR3 spells CASSLDSNSPLHF. In DNA, the CDR3 is TGCGCCAGCAGCTTGGACTCCAATTCACCCCTCCACTTT.

The gene calls are TRBV2 and TRBJ2-7; 7 positions match TRBD1. The V and J ends lost 7 bases and 1 base, in that order; junction bases with no gene match: 10. This CDR3 is built from 15 residues. Per germline, CDR1 SNHLY and CDR2 FYNNEI. In nucleotides, the CDR3 is TGTGCCAGCACCTTACAGGGGTTACCTTCCTACGAGCAGTACTTC. This sequence encodes CASTLQGLPSYEQYF.

The chain is built from TRBV30 and TRBJ2-1, with D hard to call. Germline CDR1 reads GTSNPN; CDR2 reads SVGIG (reference sequence). This CDR3 contains 15 residues. Trimming removed 2 bases from V and 0 bases from J, with 11 bases in between. Here the CDR3 DNA reads TGTGCCTGGAGTCAAGACCCTGGCTCCTACAATGAGCAGTTCTTC. Amino acid sequence: CAWSQDPGSYNEQFF.

V usage is TRBV4-1 and J usage is TRBJ2-7, with D possibly matching TRBD1 (6 bases). V dropped 1 base and J dropped 3 bases, with 10 bases sitting between them. The germline CDR1 and CDR2 sequences are MGHRA and YSYEKL. The CDR3 covers 14 residues. The CDR3 protein is CASSQGGQLYEQYF. In nucleotides, the CDR3 is TGCGCCAGCAGCCAAGGTGGACAGCTCTACGAGCAGTACTTC.

This chain uses TRBV28 with TRBJ2-5; TRBD2 might be the D (5 bases). The CDR3 contains 15 residues. CDR1 is MDHEN, CDR2 SYDVKM, per germline. Trimming cost V 2 bases and J 0 bases, with 10 bases left between them. The CDR3 region has the DNA TGTGCCAGCAGTTTACGGGGATGGTACCAAGAGACCCAGTACTTC. Protein product: CASSLRGWYQETQYF.

The chain recombines TRBV19 with TRBJ1-2, with D hard to call. V lost 7 bases to trimming and J lost 4 bases, with 16 bases between them. The germline gives CDR1 LNHDA, CDR2 SQIVND (reference sequence). The CDR3 totals 14 residues. DNA for the CDR3: TGTGCCAGTAAAACCCCCAGTCTCGTCTATGGCTACACCTTC. The encoded protein is CASKTPSLVYGYTF.

The chain employs TRBV30 and TRBJ2-4; D uncertain. CDR1 GTSNPN and CDR2 SVGIG come from the germline V gene (reference sequence). This CDR3 spans 13 amino acids. The ends were cut back, 4 bases at V and 0 bases at J, with 7 bases in the middle. The CDR3 region is CAWTHPAKNIQYF. DNA for the CDR3: TGTGCCTGGACCCATCCAGCCAAAAACATTCAGTACTTC.

The chain is built from TRBV29-1 and TRBJ2-1; no definite D call. V was clipped by 0 bases and J by 3 bases, with 9 bases between them. Germline loops: CDR1 SQVTM, CDR2 ANQGSEA. This CDR3 has 14 residues. The CDR3 region is CSVEEAGFYNEQFF. The CDR3, as DNA: TGCAGCGTTGAAGAAGCCGGGTTCTACAATGAGCAGTTCTTC.

V is TRBV5-8 and J is TRBJ1-4, with D perhaps matching TRBD1 (5 bases). V was cut by 0 bases and J by 3 bases, with 9 bases left in between. Germline V gives CDR1 SGHTS, CDR2 YDEGEE. This CDR3 has 15 residues. The CDR3 DNA is TGTGCCAGCAGCTTGGCCCGGGGCCCTAATGAAAAACTGTTTTTT. This gives the protein CASSLARGPNEKLFF. Full variable domain (missing parts from reference TRBV5-8 and TRBJ1-4): EAGVTQSPTHLIKTRGQQATLRCSPISGHTSVYWYQQALGLGLQFLLWYDEGEERNRGNFPPRFSGRQFPNYSSELNVNALELEDSALYLCASSLARGPNEKLFFGSGTQLSVL.

The chain links TRBV27 to TRBJ2-2, with D unclear. Trimming cost V 7 bases and J 4 bases, with 13 bases left between them. Germline values: CDR1 MNHEY, CDR2 SMNVEV (reference sequence). CDR3 length: 14 amino acids. Here the CDR3 DNA reads TGTGCCAGCAAAGTGGCAGGAACCACCGGGGAGCTGTTTTTT. As protein: CASKVAGTTGELFF.

The rearrangement joins TRBV6-5 to TRBJ2-7, with D unresolved. Per germline, CDR1 MNHEY and CDR2 SVGAGI. The CDR3 covers 14 residues. V gave up 3 bases and J gave up 4 bases, with 13 bases separating them. In DNA form, the CDR3 reads TGTGCCAGCAGTTATTCCCGCAGCCATTACGAGCAGTACTTC. Its translation is CASSYSRSHYEQYF.

This chain joins TRBV28 and TRBJ2-7; possibly TRBD1 for D (5 bases). Trimming removed 5 bases at V and 2 bases at J, with 7 bases between. This CDR3 is built from 12 residues. From germline, CDR1 is MDHEN and CDR2 SYDVKM. Written as DNA, the CDR3 is TGTGCCAGCAGTGGACAACCCTACGAGCAGTACTTC. It encodes CASSGQPYEQYF.